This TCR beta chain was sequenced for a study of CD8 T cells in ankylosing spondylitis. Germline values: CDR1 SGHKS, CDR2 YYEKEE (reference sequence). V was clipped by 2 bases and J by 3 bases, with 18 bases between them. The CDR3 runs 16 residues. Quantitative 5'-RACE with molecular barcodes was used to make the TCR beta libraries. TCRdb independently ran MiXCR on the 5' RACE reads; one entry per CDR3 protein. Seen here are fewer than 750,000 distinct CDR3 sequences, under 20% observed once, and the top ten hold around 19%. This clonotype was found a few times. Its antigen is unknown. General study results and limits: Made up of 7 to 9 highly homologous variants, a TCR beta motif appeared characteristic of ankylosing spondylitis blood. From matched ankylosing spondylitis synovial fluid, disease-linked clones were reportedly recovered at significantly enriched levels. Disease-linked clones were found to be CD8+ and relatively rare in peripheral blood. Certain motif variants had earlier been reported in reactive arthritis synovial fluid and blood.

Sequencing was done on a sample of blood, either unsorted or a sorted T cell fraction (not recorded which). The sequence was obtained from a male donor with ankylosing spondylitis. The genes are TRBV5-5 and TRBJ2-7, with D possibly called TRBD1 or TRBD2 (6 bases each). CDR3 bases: TGTGCCAGCAGCTTTTTGGAGGGGGGACGGAGCTACGAGCAGTACTTC. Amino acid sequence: CASSFLEGGRSYEQYF.